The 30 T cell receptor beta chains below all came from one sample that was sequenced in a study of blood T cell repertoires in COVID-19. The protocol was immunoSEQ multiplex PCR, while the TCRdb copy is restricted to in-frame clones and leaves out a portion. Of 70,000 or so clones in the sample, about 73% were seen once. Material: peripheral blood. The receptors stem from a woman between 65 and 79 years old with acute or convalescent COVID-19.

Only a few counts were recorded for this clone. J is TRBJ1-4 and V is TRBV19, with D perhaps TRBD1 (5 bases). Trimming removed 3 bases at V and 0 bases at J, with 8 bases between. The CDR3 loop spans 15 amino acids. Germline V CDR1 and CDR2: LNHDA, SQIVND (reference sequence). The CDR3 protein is CASSIRQPTNEKLFF. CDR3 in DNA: TGTGCCAGTAGTATTCGACAGCCAACTAATGAAAAACTGTTTTTT.

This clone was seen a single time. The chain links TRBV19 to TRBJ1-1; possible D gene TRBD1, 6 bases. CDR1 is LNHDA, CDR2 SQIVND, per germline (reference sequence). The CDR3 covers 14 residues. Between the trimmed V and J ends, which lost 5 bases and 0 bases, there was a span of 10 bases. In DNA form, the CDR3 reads TGTGCCAGTAGTTTCACAGGGATGAACACTGAAGCTTTCTTT. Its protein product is CASSFTGMNTEAFF. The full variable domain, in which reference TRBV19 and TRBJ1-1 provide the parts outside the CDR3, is DGGITQSPKYLFRKEGQNVTLSCEQNLNHDAMYWYRQDPGQGLRLIYYSQIVNDFQKGDIAEGYSVSREKKESFPLTVTSAQKNPTAFYLCASSFTGMNTEAFFGQGTRLTVV.

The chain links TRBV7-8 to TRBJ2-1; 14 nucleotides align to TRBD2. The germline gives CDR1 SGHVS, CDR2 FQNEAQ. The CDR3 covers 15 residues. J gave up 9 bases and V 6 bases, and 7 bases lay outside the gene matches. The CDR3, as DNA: TGTGCCAGCAGTTCCGGACTAGCGGGAGGAGGTGAGCAGTTCTTC. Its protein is CASSSGLAGGGEQFF.

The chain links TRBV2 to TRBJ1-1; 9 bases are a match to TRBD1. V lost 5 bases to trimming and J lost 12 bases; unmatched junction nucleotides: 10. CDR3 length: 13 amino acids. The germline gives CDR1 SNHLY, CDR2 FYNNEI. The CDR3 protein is CASSPWTGVTPFF. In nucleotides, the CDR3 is TGTGCCAGCAGTCCTTGGACAGGGGTTACACCTTTCTTT.

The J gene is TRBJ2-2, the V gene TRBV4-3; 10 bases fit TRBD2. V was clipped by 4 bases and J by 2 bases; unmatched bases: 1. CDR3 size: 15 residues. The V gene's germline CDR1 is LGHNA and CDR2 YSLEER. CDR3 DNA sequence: TGCGCCAGCAGCCGGACTAGCGGTAACACCGGGGAGCTGTTTTTT. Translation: CASSRTSGNTGELFF.

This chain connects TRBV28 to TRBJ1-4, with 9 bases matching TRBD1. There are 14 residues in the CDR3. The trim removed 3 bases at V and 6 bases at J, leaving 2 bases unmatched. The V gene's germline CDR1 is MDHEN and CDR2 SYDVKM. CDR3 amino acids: CASSFGTGYEKLFF. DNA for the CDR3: TGTGCCAGCAGTTTTGGGACAGGGTATGAAAAACTGTTTTTT.

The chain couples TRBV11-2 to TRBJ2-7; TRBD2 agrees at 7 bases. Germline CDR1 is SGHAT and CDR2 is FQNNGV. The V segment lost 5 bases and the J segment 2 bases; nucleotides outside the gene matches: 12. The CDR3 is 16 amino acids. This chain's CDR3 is CASSHIRGVPTYEQYF. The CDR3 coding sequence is TGTGCCAGCAGCCACATTCGGGGGGTCCCTACCTACGAGCAGTACTTC.

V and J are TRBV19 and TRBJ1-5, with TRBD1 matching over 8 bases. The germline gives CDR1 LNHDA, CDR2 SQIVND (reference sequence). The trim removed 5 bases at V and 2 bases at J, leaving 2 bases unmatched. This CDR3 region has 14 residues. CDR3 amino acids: CASSGQGGNQPQHF. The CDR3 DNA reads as TGTGCCAGTAGTGGACAGGGAGGCAATCAGCCCCAGCATTTT.

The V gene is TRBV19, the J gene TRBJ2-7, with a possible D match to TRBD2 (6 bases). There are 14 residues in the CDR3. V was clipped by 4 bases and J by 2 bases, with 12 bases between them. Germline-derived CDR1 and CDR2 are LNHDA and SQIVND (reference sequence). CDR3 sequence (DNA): TGTGCCAGTAGTAAGGGACTCCAGGCCTACGAGCAGTACTTC. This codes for CASSKGLQAYEQYF.

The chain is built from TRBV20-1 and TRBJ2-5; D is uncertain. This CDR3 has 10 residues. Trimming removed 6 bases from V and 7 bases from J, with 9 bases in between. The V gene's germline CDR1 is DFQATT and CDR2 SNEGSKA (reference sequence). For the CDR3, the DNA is TGCAGTGCGGAAGACACGACCCAGTACTTC. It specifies CSAEDTTQYF.

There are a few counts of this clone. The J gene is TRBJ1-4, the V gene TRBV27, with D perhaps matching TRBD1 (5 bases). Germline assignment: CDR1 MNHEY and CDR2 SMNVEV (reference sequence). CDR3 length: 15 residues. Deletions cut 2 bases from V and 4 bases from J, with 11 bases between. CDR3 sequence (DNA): TGTGCCAGCAGTTTAGGGGGGTTGGGTAATGAAAAACTGTTTTTT. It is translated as CASSLGGLGNEKLFF.

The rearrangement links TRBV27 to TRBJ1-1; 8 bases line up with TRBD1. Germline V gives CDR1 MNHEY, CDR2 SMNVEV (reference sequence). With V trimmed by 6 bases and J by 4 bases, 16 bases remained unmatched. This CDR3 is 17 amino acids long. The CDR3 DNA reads TGTGCCAGCAGACCCCTACGGACAGGGCGAGGAGGCACTGAAGCTTTCTTT. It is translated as CASRPLRTGRGGTEAFF.

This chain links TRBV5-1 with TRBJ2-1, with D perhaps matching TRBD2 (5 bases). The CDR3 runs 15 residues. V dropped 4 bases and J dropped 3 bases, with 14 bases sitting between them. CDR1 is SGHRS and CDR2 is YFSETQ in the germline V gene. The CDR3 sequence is CASSLGGSNYNEQFF. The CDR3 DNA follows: TGCGCCAGCAGCCTGGGCGGGTCAAACTACAATGAGCAGTTCTTC.

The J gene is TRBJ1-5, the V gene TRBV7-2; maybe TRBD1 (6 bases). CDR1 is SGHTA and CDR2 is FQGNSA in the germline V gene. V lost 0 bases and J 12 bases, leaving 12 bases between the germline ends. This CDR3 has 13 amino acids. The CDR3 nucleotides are TGTGCCAGCAGCTTAGCTCCGGGGGGGCTCCAGCATTTT. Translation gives CASSLAPGGLQHF.

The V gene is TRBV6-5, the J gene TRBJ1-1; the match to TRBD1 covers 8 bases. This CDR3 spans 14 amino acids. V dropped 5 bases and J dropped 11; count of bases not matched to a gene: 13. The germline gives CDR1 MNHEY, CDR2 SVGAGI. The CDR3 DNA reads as TGTGCCAGCAGTCCCCGACGGAGGCGACAGGGGGCTTTCTTT. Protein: CASSPRRRRQGAFF.

Written as DNA, the CDR3 is TGTGCCAGCAGTAAAGGGGGCTGGAGTGGCTACACCTTC. Its translation is CASSKGGWSGYTF. The rearrangement joins TRBV11-2 to TRBJ1-2; TRBD1 matches at 7 bases. The germline V gene has CDR1 SGHAT and CDR2 FQNNGV. Germline trimming cut 6 bases from V and 7 bases from J; bases unmatched to any gene: 8. The CDR3 totals 13 residues.

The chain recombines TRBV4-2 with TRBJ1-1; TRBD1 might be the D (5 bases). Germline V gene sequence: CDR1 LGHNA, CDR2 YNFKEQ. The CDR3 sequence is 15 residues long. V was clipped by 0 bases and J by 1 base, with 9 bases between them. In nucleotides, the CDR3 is TGTGCCAGCAGCCAAGAACAAGGGGCGAACACTGAAGCTTTCTTT. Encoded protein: CASSQEQGANTEAFF.

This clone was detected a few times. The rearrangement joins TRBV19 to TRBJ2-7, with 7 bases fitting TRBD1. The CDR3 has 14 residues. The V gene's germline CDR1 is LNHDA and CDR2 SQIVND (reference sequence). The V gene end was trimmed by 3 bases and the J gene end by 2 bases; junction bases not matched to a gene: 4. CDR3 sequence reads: CASSIETGPYEQYF. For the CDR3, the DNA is TGTGCCAGTAGTATCGAGACAGGGCCCTACGAGCAGTACTTC.

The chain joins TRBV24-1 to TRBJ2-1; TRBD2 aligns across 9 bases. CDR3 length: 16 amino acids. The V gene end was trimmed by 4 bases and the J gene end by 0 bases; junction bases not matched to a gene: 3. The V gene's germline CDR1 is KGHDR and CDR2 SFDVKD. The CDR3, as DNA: TGTGCCACCAGTGACCTTAGCGGGAGCTCCTACAATGAGCAGTTCTTC. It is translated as CATSDLSGSSYNEQFF.

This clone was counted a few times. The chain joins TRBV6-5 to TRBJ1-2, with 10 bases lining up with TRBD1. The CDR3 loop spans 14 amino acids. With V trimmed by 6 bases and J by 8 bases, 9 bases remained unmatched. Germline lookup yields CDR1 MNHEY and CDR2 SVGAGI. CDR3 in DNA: TGTGCCAGCAGAGTTATTGACAGGGGGCGAGGCTACACCTTC. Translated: CASRVIDRGRGYTF.

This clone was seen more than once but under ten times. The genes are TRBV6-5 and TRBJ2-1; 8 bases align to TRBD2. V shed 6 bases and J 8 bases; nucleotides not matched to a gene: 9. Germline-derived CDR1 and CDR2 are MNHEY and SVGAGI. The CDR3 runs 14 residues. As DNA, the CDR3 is TGTGCCAGCAGCATTCCGGGAGGGGCCCATGAGCAGTTCTTC. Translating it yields CASSIPGGAHEQFF.

The CDR3 sequence: CASSVVSTKSSYNEQFF. CDR3 DNA: TGTGCCAGCAGCGTAGTTTCTACCAAGAGCTCCTACAATGAGCAGTTCTTC. The rearrangement joins TRBV9 to TRBJ2-1; D call uncertain. Between the trimmed V and J ends, which lost 0 bases and 0 bases, there was a span of 13 bases. CDR1 is SGDLS and CDR2 is YYNGEE in the germline V gene. CDR3 size: 17 residues. Combining the CDR3 with reference TRBV9 and TRBJ2-1 gives the whole variable domain DSGVTQTPKHLITATGQRVTLRCSPRSGDLSVYWYQQSLDQGLQFLIQYYNGEERAKGNILERFSAQQFPDLHSELNLSSLELGDSALYFCASSVVSTKSSYNEQFFGPGTRLTVL.

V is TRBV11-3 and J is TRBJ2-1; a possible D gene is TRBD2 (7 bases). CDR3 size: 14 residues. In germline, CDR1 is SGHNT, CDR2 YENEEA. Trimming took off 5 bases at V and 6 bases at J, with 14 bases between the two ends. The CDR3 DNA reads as TGTGCCAGCAGCCGGGGGCGGGGGAGCAATGAGCAGTTCTTC. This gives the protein CASSRGRGSNEQFF.

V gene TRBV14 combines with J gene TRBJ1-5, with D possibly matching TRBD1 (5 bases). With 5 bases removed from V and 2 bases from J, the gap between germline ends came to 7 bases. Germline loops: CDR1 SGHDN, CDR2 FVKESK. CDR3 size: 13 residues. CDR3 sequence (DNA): TGTGCCAGCAGCGACAGAGGCAATCAGCCCCAGCATTTT. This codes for CASSDRGNQPQHF. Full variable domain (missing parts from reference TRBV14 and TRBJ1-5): EAGVTQFPSHSVIEKGQTVTLRCDPISGHDNLYWYRRVMGKEIKFLLHFVKESKQDESGMPNNRFLAERTGGTYSTLKVQPAELEDSGVYFCASSDRGNQPQHFGDGTRLSIL.

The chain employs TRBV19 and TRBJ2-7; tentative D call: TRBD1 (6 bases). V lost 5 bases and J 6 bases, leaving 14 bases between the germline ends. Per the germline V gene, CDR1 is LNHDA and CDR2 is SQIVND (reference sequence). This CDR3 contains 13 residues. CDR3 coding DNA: TGTGCCAGTAGTCCTCTGGGCAGGGGCGAGCAGTACTTC. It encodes CASSPLGRGEQYF. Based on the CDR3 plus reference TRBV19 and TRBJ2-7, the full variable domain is DGGITQSPKYLFRKEGQNVTLSCEQNLNHDAMYWYRQDPGQGLRLIYYSQIVNDFQKGDIAEGYSVSREKKESFPLTVTSAQKNPTAFYLCASSPLGRGEQYFGPGTRLTVT.

CDR3 DNA: TGTGCCAGCAGCCCAACTATTTTGGGACAAAAGCCAAGTTATGGCTACACCTTC. It specifies CASSPTILGQKPSYGYTF. V and J are TRBV28 and TRBJ1-2; a possible D gene is TRBD1 (6 bases). The CDR3 sequence is 18 residues long. Trimming left V 6 bases short and J 5 bases short, with 28 bases between. Per germline, CDR1 MDHEN and CDR2 SYDVKM.

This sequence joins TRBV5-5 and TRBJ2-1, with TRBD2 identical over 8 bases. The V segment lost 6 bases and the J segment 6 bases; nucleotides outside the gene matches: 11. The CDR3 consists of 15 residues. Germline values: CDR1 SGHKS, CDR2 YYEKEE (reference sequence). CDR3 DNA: TGTGCCAGCACCTGGCGGCCGGGGGGGCGCAATGAGCAGTTCTTC. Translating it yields CASTWRPGGRNEQFF.

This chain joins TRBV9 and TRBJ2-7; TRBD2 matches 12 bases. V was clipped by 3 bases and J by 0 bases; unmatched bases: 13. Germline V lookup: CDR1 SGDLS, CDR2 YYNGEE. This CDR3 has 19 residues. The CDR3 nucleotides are TGTGCCAGCAGCGGCTACGGGACTAGCGGGCCCCTTAGCTCCTACGAGCAGTACTTC. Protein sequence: CASSGYGTSGPLSSYEQYF.

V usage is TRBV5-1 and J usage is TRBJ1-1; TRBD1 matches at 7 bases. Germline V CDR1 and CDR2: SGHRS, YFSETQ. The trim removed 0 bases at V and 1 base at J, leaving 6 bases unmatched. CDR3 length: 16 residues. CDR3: CASSLDRGVGNTEAFF. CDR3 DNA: TGCGCCAGCAGCTTGGACAGGGGCGTAGGGAACACTGAAGCTTTCTTT.

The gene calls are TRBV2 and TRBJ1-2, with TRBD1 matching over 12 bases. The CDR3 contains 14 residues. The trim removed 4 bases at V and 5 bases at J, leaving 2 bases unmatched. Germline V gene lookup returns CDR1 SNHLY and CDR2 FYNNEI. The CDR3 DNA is TGTGCCAGCAGTGTGGGACAGGGGGCGTATGGCTACACCTTC. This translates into CASSVGQGAYGYTF.